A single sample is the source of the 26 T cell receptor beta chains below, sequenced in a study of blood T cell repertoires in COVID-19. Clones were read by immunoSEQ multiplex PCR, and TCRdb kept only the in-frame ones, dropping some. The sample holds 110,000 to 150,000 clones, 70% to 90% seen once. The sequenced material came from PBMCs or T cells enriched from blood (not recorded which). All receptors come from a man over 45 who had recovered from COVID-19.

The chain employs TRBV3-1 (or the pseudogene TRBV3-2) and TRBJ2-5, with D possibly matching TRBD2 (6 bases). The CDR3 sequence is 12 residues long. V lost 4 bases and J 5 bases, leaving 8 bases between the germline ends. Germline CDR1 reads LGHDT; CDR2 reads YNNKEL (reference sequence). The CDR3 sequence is CASSPGRETQYF. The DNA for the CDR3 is TGTGCCAGCAGCCCTGGGAGGGAGACCCAGTACTTC.

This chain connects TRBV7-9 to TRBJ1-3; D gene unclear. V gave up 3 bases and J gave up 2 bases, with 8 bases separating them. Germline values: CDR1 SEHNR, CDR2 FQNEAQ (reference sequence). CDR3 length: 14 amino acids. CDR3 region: CASSLAGAGNTIYF. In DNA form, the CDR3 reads TGTGCCAGCAGCTTGGCAGGTGCTGGAAACACCATATATTTT.

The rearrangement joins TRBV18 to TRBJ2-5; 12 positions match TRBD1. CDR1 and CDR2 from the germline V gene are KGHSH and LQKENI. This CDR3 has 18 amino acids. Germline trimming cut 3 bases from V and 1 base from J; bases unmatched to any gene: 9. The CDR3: CASSPLGTGGILQETQYF. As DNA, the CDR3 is TGTGCCAGCTCACCTTTAGGGACAGGGGGCATACTCCAAGAGACCCAGTACTTC.

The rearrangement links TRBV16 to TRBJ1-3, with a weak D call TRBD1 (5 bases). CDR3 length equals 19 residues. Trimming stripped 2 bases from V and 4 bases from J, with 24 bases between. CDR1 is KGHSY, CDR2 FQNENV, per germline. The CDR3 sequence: CASSQNAPGIKSTGNTIYF. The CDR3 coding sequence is TGTGCCAGCAGCCAAAATGCGCCAGGGATTAAGTCTACGGGAAACACCATATATTTT.

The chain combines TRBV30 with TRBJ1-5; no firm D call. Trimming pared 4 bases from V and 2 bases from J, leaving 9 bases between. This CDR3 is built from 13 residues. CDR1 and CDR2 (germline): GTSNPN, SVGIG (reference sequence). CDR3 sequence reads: CAWTPSGNQPQHF. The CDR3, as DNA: TGTGCCTGGACGCCCTCAGGCAATCAGCCCCAGCATTTT. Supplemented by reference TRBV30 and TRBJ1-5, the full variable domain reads SQTIHQWPATLVQPVGSPLSLECTVEGTSNPNLYWYRQAAGRGLQLLFYSVGIGQISSEVPQNLSASRPQDRQFILSSKKLLLSDSGFYLCAWTPSGNQPQHFGDGTRLSIL.

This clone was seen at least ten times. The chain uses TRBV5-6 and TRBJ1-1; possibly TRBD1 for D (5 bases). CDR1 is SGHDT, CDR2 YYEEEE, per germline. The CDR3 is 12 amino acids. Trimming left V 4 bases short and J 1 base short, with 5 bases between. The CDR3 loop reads CASSTGNTEAFF. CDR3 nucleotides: TGTGCCAGCAGCACAGGGAACACTGAAGCTTTCTTT.

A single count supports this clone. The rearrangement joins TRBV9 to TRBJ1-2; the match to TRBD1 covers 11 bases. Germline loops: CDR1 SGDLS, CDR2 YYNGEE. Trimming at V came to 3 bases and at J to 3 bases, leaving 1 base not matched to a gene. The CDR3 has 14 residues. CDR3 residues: CASSGDRGDYGYTF. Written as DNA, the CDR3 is TGTGCCAGCAGCGGGGACAGGGGGGACTATGGCTACACCTTC.

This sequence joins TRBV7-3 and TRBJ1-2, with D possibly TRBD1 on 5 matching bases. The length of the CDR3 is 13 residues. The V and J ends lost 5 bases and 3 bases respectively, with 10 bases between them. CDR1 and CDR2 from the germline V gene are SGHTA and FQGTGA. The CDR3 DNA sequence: TGTGCCAGCAGCGTCGGGGGTGACTATGGCTACACCTTC. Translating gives CASSVGGDYGYTF.

CDR3 DNA sequence: TGTGCCAGCAGTTTAGGGGGGGCCAAAGGCTACACCTTC. Translation gives CASSLGGAKGYTF. This sequence joins TRBV28 and TRBJ1-2; D possibly corresponds to TRBD1 (6 bases). This CDR3 contains 13 residues. The germline CDR1 and CDR2 sequences are MDHEN and SYDVKM. The V gene lost 2 bases and the J gene lost 8 bases, with 12 bases spanning the gap.

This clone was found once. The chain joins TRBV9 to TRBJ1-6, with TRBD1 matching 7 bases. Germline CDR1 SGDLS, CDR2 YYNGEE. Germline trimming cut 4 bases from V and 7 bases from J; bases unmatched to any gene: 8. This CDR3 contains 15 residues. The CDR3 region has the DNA TGTGCCAGCAGCCCCATGACAGGGTCCAATTCACCCCTCCACTTT. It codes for CASSPMTGSNSPLHF. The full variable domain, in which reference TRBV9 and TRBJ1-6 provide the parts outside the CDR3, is DSGVTQTPKHLITATGQRVTLRCSPRSGDLSVYWYQQSLDQGLQFLIQYYNGEERAKGNILERFSAQQFPDLHSELNLSSLELGDSALYFCASSPMTGSNSPLHFGNGTRLTVT.

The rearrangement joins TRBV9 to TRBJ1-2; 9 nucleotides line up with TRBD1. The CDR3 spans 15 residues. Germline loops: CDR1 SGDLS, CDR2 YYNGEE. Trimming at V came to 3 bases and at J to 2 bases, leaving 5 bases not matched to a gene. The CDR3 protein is CASSARTGENYGYTF. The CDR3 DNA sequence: TGTGCCAGCAGCGCCCGGACAGGGGAAAACTATGGCTACACCTTC. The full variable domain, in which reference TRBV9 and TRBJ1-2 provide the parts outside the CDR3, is DSGVTQTPKHLITATGQRVTLRCSPRSGDLSVYWYQQSLDQGLQFLIQYYNGEERAKGNILERFSAQQFPDLHSELNLSSLELGDSALYFCASSARTGENYGYTFGSGTRLTVV.

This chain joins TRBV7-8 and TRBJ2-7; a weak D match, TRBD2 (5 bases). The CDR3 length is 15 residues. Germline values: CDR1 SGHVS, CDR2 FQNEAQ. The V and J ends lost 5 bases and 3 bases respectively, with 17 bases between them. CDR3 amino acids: CASSPLSGNYYEQYF. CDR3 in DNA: TGTGCCAGCAGCCCCCTGTCCGGGAATTACTACGAGCAGTACTTC.

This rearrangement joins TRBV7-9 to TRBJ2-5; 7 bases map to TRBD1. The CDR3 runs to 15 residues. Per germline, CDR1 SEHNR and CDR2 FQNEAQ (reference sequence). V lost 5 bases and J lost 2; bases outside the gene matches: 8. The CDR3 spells CASSPGTAIQETQYF. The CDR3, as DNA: TGTGCCAGCAGCCCGGGGACAGCGATTCAAGAGACCCAGTACTTC.

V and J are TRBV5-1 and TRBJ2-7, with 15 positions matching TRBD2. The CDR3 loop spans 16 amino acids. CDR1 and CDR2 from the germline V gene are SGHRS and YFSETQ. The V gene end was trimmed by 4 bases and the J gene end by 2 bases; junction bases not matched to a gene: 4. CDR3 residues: CASSTGLAGGPYEQYF. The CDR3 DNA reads TGCGCCAGCAGCACCGGACTAGCGGGAGGGCCCTACGAGCAGTACTTC.

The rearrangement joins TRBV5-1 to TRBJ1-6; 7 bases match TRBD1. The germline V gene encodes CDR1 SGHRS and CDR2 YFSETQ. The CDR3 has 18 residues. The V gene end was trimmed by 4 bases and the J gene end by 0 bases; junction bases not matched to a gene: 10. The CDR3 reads CASSGQEGPSSYNSPLHF. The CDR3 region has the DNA TGCGCCAGCAGCGGACAGGAGGGCCCCAGCTCCTATAATTCACCCCTCCACTTT.

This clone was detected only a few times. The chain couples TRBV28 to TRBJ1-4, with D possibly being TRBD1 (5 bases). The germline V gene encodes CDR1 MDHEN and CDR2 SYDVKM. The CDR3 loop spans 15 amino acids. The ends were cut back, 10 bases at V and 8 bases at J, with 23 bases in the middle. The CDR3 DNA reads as TGTGCCACCAATCCTGGGGCCGTTTTCGGGGAAAAACTGTTTTTT. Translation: CATNPGAVFGEKLFF.

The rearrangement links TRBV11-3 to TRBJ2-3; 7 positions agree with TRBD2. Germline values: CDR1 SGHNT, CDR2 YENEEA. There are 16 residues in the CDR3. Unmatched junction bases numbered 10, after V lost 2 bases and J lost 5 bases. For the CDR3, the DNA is TGTGCCAGCAGCTTATGGGGGGGAGCCGGGTTAGATACGCAGTATTTT. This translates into CASSLWGGAGLDTQYF.

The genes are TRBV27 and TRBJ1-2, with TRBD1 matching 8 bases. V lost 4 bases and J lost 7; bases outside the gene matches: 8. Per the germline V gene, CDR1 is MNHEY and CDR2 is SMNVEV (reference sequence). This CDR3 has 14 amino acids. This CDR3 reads CASSWSQGARGYTF. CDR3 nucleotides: TGTGCCAGCAGTTGGTCCCAGGGGGCGCGTGGCTACACCTTC.

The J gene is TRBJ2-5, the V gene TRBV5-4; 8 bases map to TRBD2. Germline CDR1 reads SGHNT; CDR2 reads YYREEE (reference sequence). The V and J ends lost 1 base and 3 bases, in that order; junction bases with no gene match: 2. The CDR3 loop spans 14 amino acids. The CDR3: CASSLRAGEETQYF. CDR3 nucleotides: TGTGCCAGCAGCTTGAGAGCGGGGGAAGAGACCCAGTACTTC.

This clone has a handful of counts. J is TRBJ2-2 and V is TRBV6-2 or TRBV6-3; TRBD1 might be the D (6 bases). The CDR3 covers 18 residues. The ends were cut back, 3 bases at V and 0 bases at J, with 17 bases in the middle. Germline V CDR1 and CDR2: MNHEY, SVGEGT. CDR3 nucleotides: TGTGCCAGCAGTTATAGGGGATCGGGACACCCGAACACCGGGGAGCTGTTTTTT. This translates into CASSYRGSGHPNTGELFF.

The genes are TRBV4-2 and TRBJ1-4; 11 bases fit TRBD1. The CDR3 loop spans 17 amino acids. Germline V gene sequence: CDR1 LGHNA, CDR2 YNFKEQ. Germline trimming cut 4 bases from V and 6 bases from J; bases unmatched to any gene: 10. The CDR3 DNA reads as TGTGCCAGCAGCCCTACCTCGGGACAGGGGGACGATGAAAAACTGTTTTTT. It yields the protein CASSPTSGQGDDEKLFF.

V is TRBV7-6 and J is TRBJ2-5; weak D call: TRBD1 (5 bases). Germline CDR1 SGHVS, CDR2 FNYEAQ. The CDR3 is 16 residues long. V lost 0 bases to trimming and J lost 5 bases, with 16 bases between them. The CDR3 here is CASSLAYPSRAETQYF. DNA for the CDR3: TGTGCCAGCAGCTTAGCTTACCCTTCCAGGGCGGAGACCCAGTACTTC.

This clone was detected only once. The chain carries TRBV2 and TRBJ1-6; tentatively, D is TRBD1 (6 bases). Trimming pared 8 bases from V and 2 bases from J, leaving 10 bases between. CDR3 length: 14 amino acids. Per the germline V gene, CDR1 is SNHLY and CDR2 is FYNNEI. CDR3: CASGGATYNSPLHF. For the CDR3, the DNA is TGTGCCAGCGGGGGGGCAACCTATAATTCACCCCTCCACTTT.

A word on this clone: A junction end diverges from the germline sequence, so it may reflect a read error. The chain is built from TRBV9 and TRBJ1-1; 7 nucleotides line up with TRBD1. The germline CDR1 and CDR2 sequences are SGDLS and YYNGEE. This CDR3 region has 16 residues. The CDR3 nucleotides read TGTGCCAGCAGCGCCCATTTACCGGGACAGAACTCTGAAGCTTTCTTT. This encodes CASSAHLPGQNSEAFF.

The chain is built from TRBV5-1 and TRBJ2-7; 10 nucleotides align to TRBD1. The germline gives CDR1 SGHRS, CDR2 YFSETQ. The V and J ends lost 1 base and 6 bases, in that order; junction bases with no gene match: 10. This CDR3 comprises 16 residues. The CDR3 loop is CASSLNTGTGAGEQYV. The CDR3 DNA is TGCGCCAGCAGCTTGAACACCGGGACAGGGGCGGGCGAGCAGTACGTC.

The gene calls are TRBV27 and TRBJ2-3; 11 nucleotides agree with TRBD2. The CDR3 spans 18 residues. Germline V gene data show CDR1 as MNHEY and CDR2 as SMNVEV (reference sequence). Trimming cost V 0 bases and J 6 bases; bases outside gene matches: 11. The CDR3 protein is CASSLSRSSGGARDTQYF. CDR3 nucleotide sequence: TGTGCCAGCAGTTTATCGCGGAGTAGCGGGGGGGCAAGGGATACGCAGTATTTT.